The T cell receptor (beta chain) under discussion was sequenced for a study of blood T cell repertoires in COVID-19. Germline V gives CDR1 MNHEY, CDR2 SMNVEV (reference sequence). With 3 bases clipped from V and 7 bases from J, the junction kept 9 bases outside the gene matches. The CDR3 consists of 16 residues. Clones were read by immunoSEQ multiplex PCR, and TCRdb kept only the in-frame ones, dropping some. The table records around 150,000 clones, 85% of them present only once. This TCR was recovered from a human donor with acute or convalescent COVID-19. The donor label of this sample is uncertain. V gene TRBV27 combines with J gene TRBJ2-2, with 9 bases lining up with TRBD1. Sequencing used peripheral blood. CDR3 coding DNA: TGTGCCAGCAGTTTCCTCGGACAGGGGCTTGGCGGGGAGCTGTTTTTT. The encoded protein is CASSFLGQGLGGELFF.